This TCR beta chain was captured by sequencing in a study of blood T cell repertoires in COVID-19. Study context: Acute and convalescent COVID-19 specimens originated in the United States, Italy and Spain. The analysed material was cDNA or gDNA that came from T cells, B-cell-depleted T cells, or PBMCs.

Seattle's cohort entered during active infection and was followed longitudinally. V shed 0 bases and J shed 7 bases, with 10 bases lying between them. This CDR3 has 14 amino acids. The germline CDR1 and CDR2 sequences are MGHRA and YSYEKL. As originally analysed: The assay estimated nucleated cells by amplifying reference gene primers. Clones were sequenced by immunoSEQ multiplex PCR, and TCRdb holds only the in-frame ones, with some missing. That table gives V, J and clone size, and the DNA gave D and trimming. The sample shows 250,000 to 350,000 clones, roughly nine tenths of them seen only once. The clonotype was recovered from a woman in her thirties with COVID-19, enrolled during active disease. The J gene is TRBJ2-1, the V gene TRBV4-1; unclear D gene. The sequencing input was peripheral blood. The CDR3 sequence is CASSQDPSMNEQFF. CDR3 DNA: TGCGCCAGCAGCCAAGATCCTAGTATGAATGAGCAGTTCTTC.